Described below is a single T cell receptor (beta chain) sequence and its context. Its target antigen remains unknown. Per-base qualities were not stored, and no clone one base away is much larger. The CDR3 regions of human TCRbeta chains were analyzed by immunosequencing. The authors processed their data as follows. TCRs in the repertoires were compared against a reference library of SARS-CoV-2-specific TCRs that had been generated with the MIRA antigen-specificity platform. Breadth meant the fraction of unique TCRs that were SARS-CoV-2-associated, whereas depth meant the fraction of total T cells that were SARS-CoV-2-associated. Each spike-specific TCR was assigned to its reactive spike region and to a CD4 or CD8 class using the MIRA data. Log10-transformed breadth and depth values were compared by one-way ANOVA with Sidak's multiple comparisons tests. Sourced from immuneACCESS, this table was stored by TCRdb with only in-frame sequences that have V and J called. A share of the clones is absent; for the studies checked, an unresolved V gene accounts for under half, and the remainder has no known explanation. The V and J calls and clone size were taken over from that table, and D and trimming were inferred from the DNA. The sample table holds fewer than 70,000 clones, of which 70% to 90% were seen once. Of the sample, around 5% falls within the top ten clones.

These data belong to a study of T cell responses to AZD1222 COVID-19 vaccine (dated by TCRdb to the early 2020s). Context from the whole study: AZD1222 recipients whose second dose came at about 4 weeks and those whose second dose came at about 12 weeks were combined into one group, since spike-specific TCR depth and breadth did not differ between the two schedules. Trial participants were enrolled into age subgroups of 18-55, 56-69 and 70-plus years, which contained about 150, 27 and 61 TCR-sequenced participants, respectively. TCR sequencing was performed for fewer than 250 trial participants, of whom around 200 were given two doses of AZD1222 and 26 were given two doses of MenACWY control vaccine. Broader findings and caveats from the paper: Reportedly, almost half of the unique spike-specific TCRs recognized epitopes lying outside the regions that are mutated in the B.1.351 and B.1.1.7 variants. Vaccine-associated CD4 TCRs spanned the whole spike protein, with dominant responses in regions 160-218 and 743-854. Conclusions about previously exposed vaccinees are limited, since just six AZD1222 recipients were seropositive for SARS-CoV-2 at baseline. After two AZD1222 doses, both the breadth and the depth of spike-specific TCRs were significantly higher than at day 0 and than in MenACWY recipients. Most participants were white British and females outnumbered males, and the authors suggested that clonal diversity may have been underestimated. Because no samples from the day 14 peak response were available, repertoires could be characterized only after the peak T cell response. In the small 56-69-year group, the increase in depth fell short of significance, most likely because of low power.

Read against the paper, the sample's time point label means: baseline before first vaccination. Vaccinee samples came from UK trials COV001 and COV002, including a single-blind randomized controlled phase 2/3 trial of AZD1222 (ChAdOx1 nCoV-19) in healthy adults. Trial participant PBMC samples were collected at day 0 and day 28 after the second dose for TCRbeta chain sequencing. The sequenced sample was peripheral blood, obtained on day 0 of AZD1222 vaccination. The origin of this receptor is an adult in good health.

The nucleotide sequence is given as TGTGCCAGCAGCCAAAGGACAGGGCCCTACGAGCAGTACTTC. Its protein product is CASSQRTGPYEQYF. The rearrangement joined TRBV14 to TRBJ2-7; TRBD1 lines up with 8 middle nucleotides. The germline V end is reduced by 2 bases and the J end by 2 bases; junction bases left unmatched: 2. The germline V gene yields SGHDN for CDR1 and FVKESK for CDR2. Inclusive of the bounding cysteine and phenylalanine, the CDR3 is 14 residues long. The entry retains the CDR3 DNA only, 42 bases that are in frame from base 1. Where the CDR3 stops, the reference TRBV14 and TRBJ2-7 genes take over; the full variable domain is EAGVTQFPSHSVIEKGQTVTLRCDPISGHDNLYWYRRVMGKEIKFLLHFVKESKQDESGMPNNRFLAERTGGTYSTLKVQPAELEDSGVYFCASSQRTGPYEQYFGPGTRLTVT.